This TCR beta chain was documented in a study of cytomegalovirus exposure and HLA in healthy donors. The CDR3 is 17 residues long. Trimming cost V 4 bases and J 0 bases; bases outside gene matches: 7. The germline V gene has CDR1 SGHTA and CDR2 FQGNSA. The primer mix had 60 Vbeta and 13 Jbeta primers. The assay was immunoSEQ multiplex PCR, and TCRdb's table has in-frame clones only and misses some. The sample has 100,000 to 150,000 clones; more than 75% are singletons. The specimen was PBMCs. The source of this sequence is a young woman in good health and CMV-seronegative. The gene calls are TRBV7-2 and TRBJ2-1, with 9 bases lining up with TRBD2. CDR3 in DNA: TGTGCCAGCAGCTCCCGGACTAGCGCGAGCTCCTACAATGAGCAGTTCTTC. This sequence encodes CASSSRTSASSYNEQFF.